The 32 T cell receptor beta chains listed next were all sequenced from one sample in a study of shared clonotypes between healthy human individuals. The table came from immunoSEQ multiplex PCR; TCRdb's copy has only in-frame clones and leaves some out. Of approximately 740,000 clones detected, 80% to 95% appear once; the ten largest clones hold 24%. CD45RO-negative cells were positively selected for CCR7, leaving out terminally differentiated effector memory CD45RA+ cells. The specimen sequenced was naive CD8+ T cells sorted from blood. The source of these receptors is a man younger than 40 in good health.

J is TRBJ1-1 and V is TRBV14, with D possibly being TRBD1 (5 bases). Trimming took 1 base from V and 5 from J, leaving 8 bases between them. The CDR3 contains 13 residues. Germline V lookup: CDR1 SGHDN, CDR2 FVKESK. For the CDR3, the DNA is TGTGCCAGCAGCCAAGTTTGGGGGACTGAAGCTTTCTTT. Residues: CASSQVWGTEAFF. Supplemented by reference TRBV14 and TRBJ1-1, the full variable domain reads EAGVTQFPSHSVIEKGQTVTLRCDPISGHDNLYWYRRVMGKEIKFLLHFVKESKQDESGMPNNRFLAERTGGTYSTLKVQPAELEDSGVYFCASSQVWGTEAFFGQGTRLTVV.

The chain uses TRBV5-6 and TRBJ2-7; 10 nucleotides align to TRBD1. Trimming removed 2 bases from V and 4 bases from J; junction bases left unmatched: 3. CDR1 SGHDT and CDR2 YYEEEE come from the germline V gene. CDR3 length: 14 residues. The CDR3: CASSLGTGVYEQYF. In nucleotides, the CDR3 is TGTGCCAGCAGCTTAGGGACAGGGGTTTACGAGCAGTACTTC.

V usage is TRBV13 and J usage is TRBJ2-5; 11 bases align to TRBD2. This CDR3 spans 15 amino acids. Germline loops: CDR1 PRHDT, CDR2 FYEKMQ (reference sequence). Trimming took 4 bases from V and 3 from J; bases not matched to a gene: 4. The DNA for the CDR3 is TGTGCCAGCAGCTCGCCGGGACTAGCGGAAGAGACCCAGTACTTC. Translating it yields CASSSPGLAEETQYF.

The V call is TRBV29-1, the J call TRBJ2-1, with a possible D match to TRBD2 (7 bases). In germline, CDR1 is SQVTM, CDR2 ANQGSEA. The CDR3 runs 13 residues. V lost 3 bases and J 8 bases, leaving 14 bases between the germline ends. The CDR3 DNA reads as TGCAGCGTTGAGGGAGGGGGGGCGGATGAGCAGTTCTTC. It is translated as CSVEGGGADEQFF.

The CDR3 sequence is CASSQVLRIVVLYNEQFF. The CDR3 DNA follows: TGCGCCAGCAGCCAAGTTCTACGGATCGTGGTTTTGTACAATGAGCAGTTCTTC. V is TRBV4-3 and J is TRBJ2-1, with D uncertain. CDR3 size: 18 residues. The germline gives CDR1 LGHNA, CDR2 YSLEER. V gave up 1 base and J gave up 4 bases, with 20 bases separating them.

On this clone itself: One end of the junction does not line up with germline, which may come from a read error. This chain connects TRBV7-6 to TRBJ2-6; tentatively, D is TRBD1 (5 bases). In germline, CDR1 is SGHVS, CDR2 FNYEAQ. The CDR3 is 14 residues long. The CDR3 loop is CASAVNSGANVPTF. In nucleotides, the CDR3 is TGTGCCAGCGCAGTGAACTCTGGGGCCAACGTCCCGACTTTC.

V is TRBV29-1 and J is TRBJ2-7, with D unclear. The V end was cut by 3 bases, the J end by 0 bases, with 12 bases between. CDR1 SQVTM and CDR2 ANQGSEA come from the germline V gene. CDR3 length: 14 amino acids. The CDR3 DNA reads TGCAGCGTTGAGTTGGCGGAGAGCTCCTACGAGCAGTACTTC. Its protein is CSVELAESSYEQYF.

J is TRBJ2-1 and V is TRBV29-1, with TRBD2 matching over 10 bases. CDR1 is SQVTM and CDR2 is ANQGSEA in the germline V gene. The V gene end was trimmed by 4 bases and the J gene end by 0 bases; junction bases not matched to a gene: 15. The CDR3 totals 19 residues. This CDR3 reads CSVVPGTSESKSSYNEQFF. CDR3 nucleotides: TGCAGCGTTGTACCCGGGACTAGCGAATCCAAGAGCTCCTACAATGAGCAGTTCTTC.

The chain employs TRBV6-6 and TRBJ2-7; 9 bases align to TRBD2. Trimming removed 4 bases from V and 4 bases from J; junction bases left unmatched: 11. The CDR3 is made up of 16 amino acids. CDR1 is MNHNY, CDR2 SVGAGI, per germline (reference sequence). CDR3 nucleotide sequence: TGTGCCAGCAGTTTGGGCGGGGGGGTAGCGGATTACGAGCAGTACTTC. Its protein product is CASSLGGGVADYEQYF.

The gene calls are TRBV7-9 and TRBJ2-1; 9 nucleotides line up with TRBD1. V was clipped by 7 bases and J by 8 bases; unmatched bases: 18. The CDR3 length is 17 residues. From germline, CDR1 is SEHNR and CDR2 FQNEAQ (reference sequence). The CDR3 sequence: CASTDRGGAQGLDEQFF. For the CDR3, the DNA is TGTGCCAGCACCGACAGGGGGGGAGCCCAAGGACTCGATGAGCAGTTCTTC. The full variable domain, in which reference TRBV7-9 and TRBJ2-1 provide the parts outside the CDR3, is DTGVSQNPRHKITKRGQNVTFRCDPISEHNRLYWYRQTLGQGPEFLTYFQNEAQLEKSRLLSDRFSAERPKGSFSTLEIQRTEQGDSAMYLCASTDRGGAQGLDEQFFGPGTRLTVL.

This sequence joins TRBV19 and TRBJ1-5, with D uncertain. With 7 bases removed from V and 2 bases from J, the gap between germline ends came to 9 bases. Germline V gives CDR1 LNHDA, CDR2 SQIVND (reference sequence). The CDR3 has 13 residues. The chain's CDR3 is CASTHLGNQPQHF. For the CDR3, the DNA is TGTGCCAGTACCCACCTAGGCAATCAGCCCCAGCATTTT.

The chain recombines TRBV27 with TRBJ2-1, with D unclear. Trimming shortened V by 2 bases and J by 9 bases, and 11 bases separated the two germline ends. CDR1 is MNHEY and CDR2 is SMNVEV in the germline V gene (reference sequence). This CDR3 is 13 amino acids long. The CDR3 DNA reads TGTGCCAGCAGTTTACAAATTCTCGGTGAGCAGTTCTTC. Amino acids: CASSLQILGEQFF.

The V gene is TRBV9, the J gene TRBJ2-5, with a tentative D call TRBD1 (5 bases). Trimming cost V 0 bases and J 6 bases, with 12 bases left between them. The CDR3 runs to 14 residues. The germline gives CDR1 SGDLS, CDR2 YYNGEE. Here the CDR3 DNA reads TGTGCCAGCAGCGTAGCTGGGCAGGGAAAGACCCAGTACTTC. Residues: CASSVAGQGKTQYF.

The count of this clone is one. Here the CDR3 DNA reads TGTGCCAGCAGTAACGACAGGGGGCATGCAGATACGCAGTATTTT. It specifies CASSNDRGHADTQYF. The rearrangement joins TRBV6-5 to TRBJ2-3; TRBD1 aligns across 10 bases. Trimming removed 5 bases from V and 4 bases from J; junction bases left unmatched: 6. Per germline, CDR1 MNHEY and CDR2 SVGAGI. The CDR3 spans 15 residues.

V is TRBV6-5 and J is TRBJ2-7; D gene unclear. This CDR3 comprises 11 residues. Germline CDR1 and CDR2: MNHEY and SVGAGI. V dropped 7 bases and J dropped 2 bases, with 6 bases sitting between them. The CDR3 region has the DNA TGTGCCAGCAAGGCGGCCTACGAGCAGTACTTC. Amino acid sequence: CASKAAYEQYF.

This clone occurred once. In nucleotides, the CDR3 is TGCGCCAGCAGCTTGGAAGCAGGCGAAGCTTTCTTT. As protein: CASSLEAGEAFF. This chain uses TRBV5-1 with TRBJ1-1, with D unresolved. There are 12 residues in the CDR3. V dropped 0 bases and J dropped 8 bases, with 8 bases sitting between them. The germline CDR1 and CDR2 sequences are SGHRS and YFSETQ.

This chain uses TRBV11-2 with TRBJ2-1, with D possibly TRBD2 on 5 matching bases. Between the trimmed V and J ends, which lost 4 bases and 7 bases, there was a span of 11 bases. CDR1 is SGHAT and CDR2 is FQNNGV in the germline V gene. The CDR3 consists of 13 residues. CDR3 loop: CASSSEGPNEQFF. The CDR3 region has the DNA TGTGCCAGCAGCTCCGAGGGTCCGAATGAGCAGTTCTTC.

The V and J genes are TRBV15 and TRBJ2-3; D unresolved. The V end was cut by 0 bases, the J end by 0 bases, with 7 bases between. CDR1 is LNHNV, CDR2 YYDKDF, per germline (reference sequence). This CDR3 has 15 residues. Written as DNA, the CDR3 is TGTGCCACCAGCAGAGATCTCGGGAGCACAGATACGCAGTATTTT. It codes for CATSRDLGSTDTQYF.

This chain uses TRBV5-1 with TRBJ1-5; no clear D. Looked up from germline, CDR1 is SGHRS and CDR2 is YFSETQ. V was pared by 0 bases and J by 5 bases, with 9 bases between. CDR3 length: 14 residues. CDR3 protein: CASSLGPTDQPQHF. CDR3 coding DNA: TGCGCCAGCAGCTTGGGGCCCACAGATCAGCCCCAGCATTTT.

The rearrangement links TRBV19 to TRBJ1-5, with D perhaps matching TRBD1 (5 bases). CDR3 length: 12 amino acids. V was cut by 11 bases and J by 0 bases, with 8 bases left in between. The germline V gene has CDR1 LNHDA and CDR2 SQIVND (reference sequence). CDR3 amino acids: CAGASSNQPQHF. CDR3 coding DNA: TGTGCCGGGGCTTCTAGCAATCAGCCCCAGCATTTT. Based on the CDR3 plus reference TRBV19 and TRBJ1-5, the full variable domain is DGGITQSPKYLFRKEGQNVTLSCEQNLNHDAMYWYRQDPGQGLRLIYYSQIVNDFQKGDIAEGYSVSREKKESFPLTVTSAQKNPTAFYLCAGASSNQPQHFGDGTRLSIL.

This chain links TRBV7-9 with TRBJ2-7; 9 nucleotides align to TRBD1. From germline, CDR1 is SEHNR and CDR2 FQNEAQ (reference sequence). The V and J ends lost 0 bases and 3 bases, in that order; junction bases with no gene match: 9. The CDR3 totals 17 residues. The CDR3 loop is CASSLAGRDRVFYEQYF. For the CDR3, the DNA is TGTGCCAGCAGCTTAGCGGGCCGGGACAGGGTTTTCTACGAGCAGTACTTC.

The V gene is TRBV9, the J gene TRBJ2-7; 7 bases are shared with TRBD1. The CDR3 spans 15 residues. Losses at the gene ends were 4 bases for V and 2 bases for J; bases not matched to a gene: 9. Germline assignment: CDR1 SGDLS and CDR2 YYNGEE. The CDR3 nucleotides read TGTGCCAGCAGCATGTCCGGGACAGATCCCTACGAGCAGTACTTC. This encodes CASSMSGTDPYEQYF.

The V gene is TRBV7-9, the J gene TRBJ1-2; no definite D call. Per germline, CDR1 SEHNR and CDR2 FQNEAQ (reference sequence). This CDR3 region has 16 residues. V dropped 4 bases and J dropped 1 base, with 16 bases sitting between them. The CDR3 loop reads CASSSYILAINYGYTF. The CDR3 nucleotides read TGTGCCAGCAGCTCTTACATCCTAGCGATTAACTATGGCTACACCTTC.

The rearrangement links TRBV15 to TRBJ2-7; TRBD2 matches 9 bases. The V segment lost 5 bases and the J segment 1 base; nucleotides outside the gene matches: 18. This CDR3 has 19 residues. The germline V gene encodes CDR1 LNHNV and CDR2 YYDKDF (reference sequence). CDR3 in amino acids: CATSLPTSGPTIHSYEQYF. CDR3 in DNA: TGTGCCACCAGCCTCCCGACTAGCGGCCCTACAATCCATTCCTACGAGCAGTACTTC.

V usage is TRBV10-3 and J usage is TRBJ2-1; D unclear. This CDR3 is built from 12 residues. Germline CDR1 ENHRY, CDR2 SYGVKD. V lost 3 bases, J lost 12 bases, and 12 bases lay in between. The CDR3 loop is CAISEGSTVQFF. The CDR3 coding sequence is TGTGCCATCAGTGAAGGGTCAACAGTGCAGTTCTTC.

The chain recombines TRBV11-3 with TRBJ2-1, with TRBD1 identical over 9 bases. V was pared by 0 bases and J by 5 bases, with 2 bases of the junction left unmatched. Germline V lookup: CDR1 SGHNT, CDR2 YENEEA. The length of the CDR3 is 15 residues. The CDR3 DNA follows: TGTGCCAGCAGCTTAGAAGGGACAGGGAACAATGAGCAGTTCTTC. Its translation is CASSLEGTGNNEQFF.

This chain uses TRBV11-2 with TRBJ2-3, with no clear D. Germline V gives CDR1 SGHAT, CDR2 FQNNGV. Trimming took off 1 base at V and 2 bases at J, with 4 bases between the two ends. The CDR3 covers 13 residues. CDR3 residues: CASSLVHTDTQYF. As DNA, the CDR3 is TGTGCCAGCAGCTTAGTGCACACAGATACGCAGTATTTT.

The gene calls are TRBV28 and TRBJ2-3, with TRBD2 as a possible D gene (5 bases). V was clipped by 5 bases and J by 0 bases, with 15 bases between them. The germline V gene encodes CDR1 MDHEN and CDR2 SYDVKM. This CDR3 contains 16 residues. The CDR3 spells CASSPLAGGSTDTQYF. In DNA form, the CDR3 reads TGTGCCAGCAGTCCCCTAGCAGGAGGAAGCACAGATACGCAGTATTTT.

V usage is TRBV6-1 and J usage is TRBJ2-1, with TRBD1 matching over 9 bases. The J segment lost 5 bases and the V segment lost 8 bases, leaving 4 bases of the junction unmatched. This CDR3 region has 13 residues. The germline gives CDR1 MNHNS, CDR2 SASEGT. The CDR3 DNA is TGTGCCAGCTGGGACAGGGCCGACAATGAGCAGTTCTTC. The encoded protein is CASWDRADNEQFF.

V usage is TRBV29-1 and J usage is TRBJ2-1, with TRBD2 matching 8 bases. J lost 5 bases, V lost 3 bases, and 9 bases had no gene match. Germline CDR1 SQVTM, CDR2 ANQGSEA. The CDR3 has 15 residues. For the CDR3, the DNA is TGCAGCGTTGATAGATTGGGGCGGGAGGACAATGAGCAGTTCTTC. It yields the protein CSVDRLGREDNEQFF.

The rearrangement uses TRBV6-6 and TRBJ1-2; possible D gene TRBD1, 5 bases. Germline values: CDR1 MNHNY, CDR2 SVGAGI (reference sequence). Trimming shortened V by 6 bases and J by 7 bases, and 9 bases separated the two germline ends. The CDR3 runs 11 residues. The CDR3 DNA is TGTGCCAGCAGATTCGGGACTGGCTACACCTTC. This encodes CASRFGTGYTF.

Worth noting for this clone: This sample includes further DNA sequences coding for the same CDR3. The chain joins TRBV10-2 to TRBJ1-5; D uncertain. The V gene's germline CDR1 is WSHSY and CDR2 SAAADI. The CDR3 is made up of 15 amino acids. V lost 0 bases, J lost 0 bases, and 6 bases lay in between. Written as DNA, the CDR3 is TGCGCCAGCAGTGAGTCGGGCGGTAGCAATCAGCCCCAGCATTTT. Translated, it gives CASSESGGSNQPQHF.